This TCR beta chain was captured in a study of PD-1 blockade in classical Hodgkin lymphoma. Sequenced by immunoSEQ multiplex PCR; TCRdb stores in-frame clones only, minus some. The sample holds roughly 50,000 clones, roughly nine tenths seen once. Described time point: cycle 4 day 1 (C4D1), after about 6 weeks of nivolumab. All trial patients relapsed after autologous stem cell transplantation. The CDR3 is made up of 15 amino acids. V dropped 6 bases and J dropped 4 bases, with 19 bases sitting between them. CDR1 and CDR2 (germline): SGHKS, YYEKEE (reference sequence). The receptor's source is a human donor with classical Hodgkin lymphoma. The starting material was peripheral blood mononuclear cells (PBMCs), obtained before the fourth cycle of nivolumab. This chain links TRBV5-5 with TRBJ1-2, with D possibly matching TRBD1 (6 bases). The CDR3 DNA follows: TGTGCCAGCACGCTGGAGACGACAGGTCTCTATGGCTACACCTTC. It translates to CASTLETTGLYGYTF. Supplemented by reference TRBV5-5 and TRBJ1-2, the full variable domain reads DAGVTQSPTHLIKTRGQQVTLRCSPISGHKSVSWYQQVLGQGPQFIFQYYEKEERGRGNFPDRFSARQFPNYSSELNVNALLLGDSALYLCASTLETTGLYGYTFGSGTRLTVV.